The rows below give T cell receptor beta chains drawn from one sample of a study of CD8+CD57+ T cells in acquired aplastic anemia. A single record per CDR3 protein comes from TCRdb applying MiXCR to the reads. Among about 260,000 distinct CDR3 sequences listed, 65% to 90% were seen once. Material: sorted CD4+, CD8+, or CD8+CD57+ T cells (not recorded which) from PBMCs. All receptors come from a human donor with aplastic anemia. CDR3s include the opening cysteine and the closing phenylalanine or tryptophan. D genes are given only for firm matches. Not every row has a clone size; where given, it reads once, few, many or a size class.

abundance	v_gene	d_gene	j_gene	CDR3aa	CDR3nt
.	TRBV5-5	.	TRBJ1-2	CASSLRGLEAGYTF	TGTGCCAGCAGCTTAAGGGGCCTAGAAGCGGGCTACACCTTC
.	TRBV7-8	.	TRBJ2-1	CASSLARGYNAQFF	TGTGCCAGCAGCTTAGCTCGAGGCTACAATGCGCAGTTTTTC
.	TRBV25-1	.	TRBJ2-3	CASSEYRGDTQYF	TGTGCCAGCAGTGAATATCGGGGGGATACGCAGTATTTT
once	TRBV6-5	.	TRBJ2-1	CASSQEQTSYNEQSF	TGTGCCAGCAGCCAAGAACAGACATCCTACAATGAGCAGTCCTTC
many	TRBV7-8	.	TRBJ2-5	CASSLAGGHETQYF	TGTGCCAGCAGCTTAGCGGGAGGTCACGAGACGCAGTATTTC
.	TRBV2	TRBD2	TRBJ2-3	CASSPRLAVGSDTQYF	TGTGCCAGCAGTCCCCGACTAGCGGTGGGGTCAGATACGCAGTATTTT
.	TRBV7-8	.	TRBJ1-3	CASSLAGGPDTPIYF	TGTGCCAGCAGCTTAGCGGGAGGGCCCGATACGCCGATTTATTTT
few	TRBV19	.	TRBJ1-5	CASSIGNQPQHF	TGTGCCAGTAGTATCGGCAATCAGCCCCAGCATTTT
.	TRBV9	.	TRBJ2-1	CASSSDGSNQPQQFF	TGTGCCAGCAGCTCGGACGGTAGCAATCAGCCCCAGCAGTTCTTC
.	TRBV11-3	.	TRBJ2-7	CASSGQLTAYEQYF	TGTGCCAGCAGCGGCCAGCTGACAGCCTACGAGCAGTACTTC
.	TRBV7-8	.	TRBJ1-5	CASSVAESHHPQHF	TGTGCCAGCAGTGTAGCTGAAAGTCATCATCCGCAGCATTTT
few	TRBV19	TRBD1	TRBJ2-1	CASSRDRQGENEQFF	TGTGCCAGTAGCAGAGATAGACAGGGGGAGAATGAGCAGTTCTTC
.	TRBV7-8	.	TRBJ1-1	CASSNGQPNTEAFF	TGTGCCAGCAGCAACGGACAGCCGAACACTGAAGCTTTCTTT
once	TRBV5-6	.	TRBJ2-5	CATSRGDEQETQYF	TGTGCCACCAGCAGGGGGGACGAGCAAGAGACCCAGTACTTC
once	TRBV2	TRBD1	TRBJ2-7	CASSEDRGLEYEQYF	TGTGCCAGCAGTGAAGACAGGGGGCTTGAATACGAGCAGTACTTC
.	TRBV29-1	.	TRBJ2-3	CSGKVMTGADTQYF	TGCAGCGGTAAAGTTATGACGGGTGCAGATACGCAGTATTTT
.	TRBV2	.	TRBJ1-5	CASSDGGTANNQPQHF	TGTGCCAGCAGTGATGGGGGGACGGCGAACAATCAGCCCCAGCATTTT
.	TRBV6-1	TRBD1	TRBJ2-2	CASLPQTGIFTGELFF	TGTGCCAGCCTTCCCCAGACAGGGATTTTTACCGGGGAGCTGTTTTTT
.	TRBV7-6	.	TRBJ1-6	CASSSARGHSTLHF	TGTGCCAGCAGCTCGGCCAGGGGTCATTCTACCCTCCACTTT
.	TRBV24-1	.	TRBJ2-1	CATSDSGLASFYEQFF	TGTGCCACCAGTGATTCGGGGCTAGCTTCGTTCTATGAGCAGTTCTTC
.	TRBV7-8	TRBD1	TRBJ2-5	CASSSIDRGRREKLYF	TGTGCCAGCAGCTCAATCGACAGGGGGCGCAGGGAAAAACTGTACTTC
once	TRBV7-7	.	TRBJ2-3	CAPSLAAGPQKQSF	TGTGCTCCTAGCTTAGCGGCAGGACCACAGAAGCAGTCTTTT
.	TRBV5-1	.	TRBJ2-4	CASSHTGTQPYF	TGCGCCAGCAGCCATACAGGGACTCAGCCGTACTTC
.	TRBV6-1	.	TRBJ1-1	CASKSMNAAGTEAFF	TGTGCCAGCAAGTCAATGAACGCGGCAGGGACTGAAGCTTTCTTT
.	TRBV7-8	.	TRBJ1-2	CASSLEGDGDVQDYTF	TGTGCCAGCAGCTTAGAGGGGGACGGCGATGTACAGGATTACACCTTC
once	TRBV7-9	.	TRBJ2-5	CASSRRSSRGTEYF	TGTGCCAGCAGCAGGCGATCCAGCCGAGGGACCGAGTACTTC
.	TRBV6-1	.	TRBJ1-5	CASSDQGRDQPQHF	TGTGCCAGCAGTGACCAGGGTAGGGATCAGCCCCAGCATTTT
.	TRBV9	.	TRBJ1-1	CASGLAGNIQYSAFF	TGTGCCAGCGGATTAGCTGGGAACATTCAGTACTCAGCTTTCTTT
.	TRBV7-8	TRBD2	TRBJ2-3	CASSLAGGRGTLYF	TGTGCCAGCAGCTTAGCGGGAGGGCGCGGAACGTTGTACTTT
.	TRBV7-2	.	TRBJ1-4	CASSEGGGEKLFF	TGTGCCAGCAGCGAAGGGGGGGGTGAAAAACTGTTTTTT
.	TRBV5-1	.	TRBJ2-3	CASSLACDPNTQYF	TGCGCCAGCAGCTTGGCATGCGATCCCAATACGCAGTATTTT
.	TRBV19	.	TRBJ2-1	CGTRAPTGEYNEQFF	TGCGGCACCAGAGCACCTACGGGAGAGTACAATGAGCAGTTCTTC